This TCR beta chain was sequenced for a study of blood T cell repertoires in COVID-19. Across the study: Acute and convalescent COVID-19 samples came from the United States, Italy and Spain. PBMCs, B-cell-depleted T cells, or T cells provided the cDNA or gDNA that made up the material.

Under the authors' procedure: Reference gene primer amplification gave estimated nucleated cell counts. Produced via immunoSEQ multiplex PCR; TCRdb's table is partial and in-frame only. V, J and clone size were drawn from that table, and D and trimming were deduced from the DNA. Here the sample spans fewer than 500,000 clones, 80% to 90% being singletons. The CDR3 contains 13 residues. V dropped 5 bases and J dropped 5 bases, with 12 bases sitting between them. Per the germline V gene, CDR1 is WSHSY and CDR2 is SAAADI. The chain carries TRBV10-2 and TRBJ1-2; D is possibly TRBD1 (6 bases). The sample comprised peripheral blood. This clonotype was obtained from a woman aged 25 to 39 with acute or convalescent COVID-19. The CDR3 spells CASSWGRNYGYTF. Written as DNA, the CDR3 is TGCGCCAGCAGTTGGGGGCGCAATTATGGCTACACCTTC.